This TCR beta chain was captured by sequencing in a study of technical replicates of blood from a handful of donors. The table came from immunoSEQ multiplex PCR; TCRdb's copy has only in-frame clones and leaves some out. The sample yields some 48,000 clones, more than 95% seen once. The CDR3 loop spans 13 amino acids. Germline V gene lookup returns CDR1 LNHDA and CDR2 SQIVND (reference sequence). V lost 6 bases and J lost 8; bases outside the gene matches: 4. The clonotype comes from a human donor in good health. The sequencing sample was made of T cells isolated from PBMCs. The V gene is TRBV19, the J gene TRBJ1-2; TRBD1 agrees at 12 bases. CDR3 coding DNA: TGTGCCAGTAGAACCGGGACAGGGGGCGGCTACACCTTC. Translation gives CASRTGTGGGYTF.